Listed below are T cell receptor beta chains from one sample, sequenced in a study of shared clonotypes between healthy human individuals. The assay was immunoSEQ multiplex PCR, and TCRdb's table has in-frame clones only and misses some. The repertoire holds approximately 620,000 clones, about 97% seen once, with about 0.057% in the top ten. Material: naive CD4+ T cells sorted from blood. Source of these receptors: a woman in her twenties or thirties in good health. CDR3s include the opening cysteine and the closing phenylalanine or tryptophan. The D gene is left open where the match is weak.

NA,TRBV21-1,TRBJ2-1,TGTGCCAGCAGCAAAGTTCGGGGACAGCCCTCGCCTCGAAGCTCCTACAATGAGCAGTTCTTC,CASSKVRGQPSPRSSYNEQFF
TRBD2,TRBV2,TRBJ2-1,TGTGCCAGCAGTCCCGGACTAGCGGTTAGAAACAATGAGCAGTTCTTC,CASSPGLAVRNNEQFF
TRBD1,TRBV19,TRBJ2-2,TGTGCCAGTGAAGGATCCCTGACAGGGGGCTCCGGGGAGCTGTTTTTT,CASEGSLTGGSGELFF
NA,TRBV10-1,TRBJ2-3,TGCGCCAGCAGTTCCACAGATACGCAGTATTTT,CASSSTDTQYF
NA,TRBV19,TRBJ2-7,TGTGCCAGTAGTATACGGACTTCCTACGAGCAGTACTTC,CASSIRTSYEQYF
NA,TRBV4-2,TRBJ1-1,TGTGCCAGCAGCTTAAATGGAGGGCAGAACACTGAAGCTTTCTTT,CASSLNGGQNTEAFF
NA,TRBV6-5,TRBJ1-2,TGTGCCAGCAGTCGTGAAGGTCAGAATGGCTACACCTTC,CASSREGQNGYTF
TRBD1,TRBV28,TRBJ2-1,TGTGCCAGCAGACCAGGGGGCGTTGCCTACAATGAGCAGTTCTTC,CASRPGGVAYNEQFF
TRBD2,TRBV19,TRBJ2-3,TGTGCCAGTAGTACCCGGGACTACCCGTTAGATACGCAGTATTTT,CASSTRDYPLDTQYF
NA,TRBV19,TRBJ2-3,TGTGCCAGTAGTGGATCCGGGACGCTCAAGAGCACAGATACGCAGTATTTT,CASSGSGTLKSTDTQYF
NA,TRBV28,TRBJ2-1,TGTGCCAGCAGTTCAAGGGGGGACCTCGACAATGAGCAGTTCTTC,CASSSRGDLDNEQFF
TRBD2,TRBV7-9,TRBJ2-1,TGTGCCAGCAGCCTCATAGCGGGGAGCTCCTACAATGAGCAGTTCTTC,CASSLIAGSSYNEQFF
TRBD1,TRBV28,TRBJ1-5,TGTGCCAGCAGCTCCGCTGACAGGGTCAATCAGCCCCAGCATTTT,CASSSADRVNQPQHF
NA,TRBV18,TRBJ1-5,TGTGCCAGCTCAAGAACAGGGTCGAGCAATCAGCCCCAGCATTTT,CASSRTGSSNQPQHF
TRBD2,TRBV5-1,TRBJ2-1,TGCGCCAGCAGCTTGCGACTAGCGGGAGTCCATGAGCAGTTCTTC,CASSLRLAGVHEQFF
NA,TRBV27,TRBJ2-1,TGTGCCAGCAGTTACAGGGACTTGGGTGAGCAGTTCTTC,CASSYRDLGEQFF
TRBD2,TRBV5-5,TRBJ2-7,TGTGCCAGCAGCCCGAATATTTTAGCGACTAGCGGGAGAGCCTACGAGCAGTACTTC,CASSPNILATSGRAYEQYF
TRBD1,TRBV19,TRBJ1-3,TGTGCCAGTTTCACTCCCCGGACAGGCGGAAACACCATATATTTT,CASFTPRTGGNTIYF
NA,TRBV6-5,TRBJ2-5,TGTGCCAGCAGTTACTCTGGGGTGGTCCGGGAGACCCAGTACTTC,CASSYSGVVRETQYF